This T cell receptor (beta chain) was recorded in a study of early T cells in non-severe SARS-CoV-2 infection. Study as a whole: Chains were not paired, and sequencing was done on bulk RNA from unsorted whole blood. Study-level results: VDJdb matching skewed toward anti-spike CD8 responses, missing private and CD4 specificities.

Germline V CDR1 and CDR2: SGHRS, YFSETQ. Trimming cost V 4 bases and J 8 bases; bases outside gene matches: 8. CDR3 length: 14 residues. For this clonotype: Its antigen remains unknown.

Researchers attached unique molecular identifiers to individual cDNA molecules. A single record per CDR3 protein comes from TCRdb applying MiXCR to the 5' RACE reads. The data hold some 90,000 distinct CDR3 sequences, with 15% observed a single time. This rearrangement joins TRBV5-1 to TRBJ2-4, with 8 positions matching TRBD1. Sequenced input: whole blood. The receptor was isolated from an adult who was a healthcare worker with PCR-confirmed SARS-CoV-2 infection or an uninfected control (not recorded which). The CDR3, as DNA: TGCGCCAGCAGCCTAGACAGGGGTAGACACATTCAGTACTTC. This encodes CASSLDRGRHIQYF.